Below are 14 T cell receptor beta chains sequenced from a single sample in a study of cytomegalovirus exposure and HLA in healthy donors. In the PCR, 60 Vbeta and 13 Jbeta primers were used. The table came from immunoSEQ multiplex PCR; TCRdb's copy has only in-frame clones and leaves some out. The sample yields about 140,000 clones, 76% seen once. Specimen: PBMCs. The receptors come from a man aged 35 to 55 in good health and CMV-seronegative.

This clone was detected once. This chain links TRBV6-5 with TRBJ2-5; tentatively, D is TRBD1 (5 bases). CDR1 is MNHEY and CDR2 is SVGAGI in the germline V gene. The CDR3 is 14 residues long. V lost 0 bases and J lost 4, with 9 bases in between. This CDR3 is CASSYSGAGETQYF. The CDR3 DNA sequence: TGTGCCAGCAGTTACTCAGGGGCAGGAGAGACCCAGTACTTC.

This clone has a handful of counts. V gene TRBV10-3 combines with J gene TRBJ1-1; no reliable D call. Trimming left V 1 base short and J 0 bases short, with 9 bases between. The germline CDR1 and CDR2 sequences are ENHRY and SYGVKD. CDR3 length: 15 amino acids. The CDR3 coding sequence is TGTGCCATCAGTGAGTTGAGCGGCCTGAACACTGAAGCTTTCTTT. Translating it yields CAISELSGLNTEAFF.

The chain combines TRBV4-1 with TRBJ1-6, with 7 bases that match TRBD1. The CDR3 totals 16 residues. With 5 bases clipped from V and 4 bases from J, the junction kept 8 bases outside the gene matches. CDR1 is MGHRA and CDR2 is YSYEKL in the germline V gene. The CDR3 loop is CASSSQGVSYNSPLHF. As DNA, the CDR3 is TGCGCCAGCAGCTCTCAGGGGGTTTCTTATAATTCACCCCTCCACTTT.

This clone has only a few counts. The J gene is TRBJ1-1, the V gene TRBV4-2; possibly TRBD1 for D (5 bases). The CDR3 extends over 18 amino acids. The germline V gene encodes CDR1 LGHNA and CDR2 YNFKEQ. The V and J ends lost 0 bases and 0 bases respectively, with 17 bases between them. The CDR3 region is CASSQEPKGVAMNTEAFF. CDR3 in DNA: TGTGCCAGCAGCCAAGAGCCCAAAGGGGTGGCGATGAACACTGAAGCTTTCTTT.

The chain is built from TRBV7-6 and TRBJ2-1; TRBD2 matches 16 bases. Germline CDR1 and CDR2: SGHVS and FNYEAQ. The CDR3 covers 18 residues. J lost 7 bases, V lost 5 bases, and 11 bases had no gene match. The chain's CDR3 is CASSAGLAGGPHGNEQFF. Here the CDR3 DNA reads TGTGCCAGCAGCGCGGGACTAGCGGGAGGGCCACATGGAAATGAGCAGTTCTTC.

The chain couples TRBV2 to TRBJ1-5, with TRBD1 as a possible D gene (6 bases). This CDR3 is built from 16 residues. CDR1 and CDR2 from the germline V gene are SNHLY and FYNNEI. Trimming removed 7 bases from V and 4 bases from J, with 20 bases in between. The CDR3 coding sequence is TGTGCCAGCAACTCGGACAGTCCTGGAGGTAATCAGCCCCAGCATTTT. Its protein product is CASNSDSPGGNQPQHF.

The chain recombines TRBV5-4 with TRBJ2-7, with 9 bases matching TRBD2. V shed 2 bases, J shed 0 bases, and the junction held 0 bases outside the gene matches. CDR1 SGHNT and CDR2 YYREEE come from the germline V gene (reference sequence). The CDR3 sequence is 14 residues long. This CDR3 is CASSFSGSSYEQYF. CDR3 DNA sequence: TGTGCCAGCAGCTTTAGCGGGAGCTCCTACGAGCAGTACTTC.

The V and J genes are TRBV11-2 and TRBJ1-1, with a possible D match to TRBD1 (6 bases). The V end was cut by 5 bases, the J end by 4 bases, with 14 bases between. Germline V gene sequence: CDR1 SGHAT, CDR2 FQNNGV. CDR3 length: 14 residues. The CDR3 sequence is CASSLQRGATEAFF. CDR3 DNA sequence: TGTGCCAGCAGCCTCCAGCGGGGGGCCACTGAAGCTTTCTTT.

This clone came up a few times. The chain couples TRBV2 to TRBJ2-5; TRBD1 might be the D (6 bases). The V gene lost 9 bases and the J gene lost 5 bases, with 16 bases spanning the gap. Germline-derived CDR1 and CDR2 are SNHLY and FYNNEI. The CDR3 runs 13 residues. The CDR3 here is CARRQVGEETQYF. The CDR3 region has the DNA TGTGCCAGAAGACAGGTCGGGGAGGAGACCCAGTACTTC.

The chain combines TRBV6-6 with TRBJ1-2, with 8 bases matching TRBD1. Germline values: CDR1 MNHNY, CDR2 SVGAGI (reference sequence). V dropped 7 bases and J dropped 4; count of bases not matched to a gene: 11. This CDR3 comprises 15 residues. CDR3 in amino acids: CASTLGRDRFYGYTF. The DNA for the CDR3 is TGTGCCAGCACCCTGGGACGGGACAGGTTCTATGGCTACACCTTC.

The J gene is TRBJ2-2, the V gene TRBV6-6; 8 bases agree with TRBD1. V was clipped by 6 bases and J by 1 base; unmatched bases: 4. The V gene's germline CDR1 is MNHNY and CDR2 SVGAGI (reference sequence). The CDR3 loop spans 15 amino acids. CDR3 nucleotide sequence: TGTGCCAGCAGATCCGGGACAGGGAACACCGGGGAGCTGTTTTTT. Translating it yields CASRSGTGNTGELFF.

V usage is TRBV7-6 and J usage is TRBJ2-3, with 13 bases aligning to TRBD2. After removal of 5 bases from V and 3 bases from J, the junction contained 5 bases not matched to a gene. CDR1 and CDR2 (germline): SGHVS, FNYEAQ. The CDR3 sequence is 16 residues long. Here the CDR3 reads CASSIPTSGGTDTQYF. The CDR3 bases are TGTGCCAGCAGCATCCCGACTAGCGGGGGGACAGATACGCAGTATTTT. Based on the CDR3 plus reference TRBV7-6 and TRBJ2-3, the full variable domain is GAGVSQSPRYKVTKRGQDVALRCDPISGHVSLYWYRQALGQGPEFLTYFNYEAQQDKSGLPNDRFSAERPEGSISTLTIQRTEQRDSAMYRCASSIPTSGGTDTQYFGPGTRLTVL.

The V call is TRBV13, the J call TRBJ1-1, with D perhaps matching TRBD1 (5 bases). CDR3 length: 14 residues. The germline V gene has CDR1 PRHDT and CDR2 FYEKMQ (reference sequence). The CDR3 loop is CATKHAEGATEAFF. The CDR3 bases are TGTGCGACCAAACACGCGGAAGGGGCCACTGAAGCTTTCTTT.

The CDR3 region has the DNA TGTGCCATCAGTGAGCCGGACAGGGTAGGTTCACCCCTCCACTTT. It yields the protein CAISEPDRVGSPLHF. This chain joins TRBV10-3 and TRBJ1-6, with TRBD1 identical over 8 bases. The germline V gene encodes CDR1 ENHRY and CDR2 SYGVKD. This CDR3 is built from 15 residues. The trim removed 2 bases at V and 9 bases at J, leaving 6 bases unmatched.